Each of the 20 T cell receptor beta chains below was sequenced from the same sample in a study of blood T cell repertoires in COVID-19. Here immunoSEQ multiplex PCR was the method, and the copy in TCRdb shows in-frame clones only, minus some. The sample has 18,000 or so clones, just over 90% seen once. The sample was peripheral blood. Receptor source: a woman in her 50s with active COVID-19.

CDR3 bases: TGTGCCAGTAGGACTAGCGGGAGGGGCTACAATGAGCAGTTCTTC. Its translation is CASRTSGRGYNEQFF. The rearrangement uses TRBV19 and TRBJ2-1; 14 bases match TRBD2. This CDR3 has 15 amino acids. Germline V gene lookup returns CDR1 LNHDA and CDR2 SQIVND (reference sequence). J lost 3 bases, V lost 6 bases, and 1 base had no gene match.

This chain uses TRBV18 with TRBJ2-2; TRBD1 matches at 7 bases. Looked up from germline, CDR1 is KGHSH and CDR2 is LQKENI. The CDR3 has 18 residues. V lost 2 bases, J lost 1 base, and 10 bases stayed unmatched. DNA of the CDR3: TGTGCCAGCTCACCAAGGCGTATAGGACAGGAGAACACCGGGGAGCTGTTTTTT. It is translated as CASSPRRIGQENTGELFF.

CDR3 nucleotide sequence: TGTGCCAGCAGCTTGGGGTTCGGGACATATCCCTACGAGCAGTACTTC. It specifies CASSLGFGTYPYEQYF. The chain joins TRBV5-5 to TRBJ2-7, with D perhaps TRBD1 (6 bases). This CDR3 is 16 amino acids long. Per the germline V gene, CDR1 is SGHKS and CDR2 is YYEKEE (reference sequence). Trimming pared 0 bases from V and 2 bases from J, leaving 15 bases between.

This sequence joins TRBV28 and TRBJ1-1; 10 positions match TRBD1. Losses at the gene ends were 3 bases for V and 6 bases for J; bases not matched to a gene: 4. Per germline, CDR1 MDHEN and CDR2 SYDVKM. The CDR3 consists of 14 residues. CDR3 nucleotides: TGTGCCAGCAGTTTGGGACAGGGGTGGGCTGAAGCTTTCTTT. Translating it yields CASSLGQGWAEAFF.

This rearrangement joins TRBV27 to TRBJ1-5, with 8 bases lining up with TRBD1. V gave up 0 bases and J gave up 5 bases; unmatched junction bases: 3. CDR1 and CDR2 from the germline V gene are MNHEY and SMNVEV (reference sequence). This CDR3 contains 15 residues. CDR3 sequence reads: CASSLSSGGDQPQHF. The DNA of the CDR3 is TGTGCCAGCAGTTTATCGTCAGGGGGCGATCAGCCCCAGCATTTT.

This chain joins TRBV6-5 and TRBJ2-1; TRBD1 aligns across 8 bases. After removal of 6 bases from V and 6 bases from J, the junction contained 7 bases not matched to a gene. The CDR3 contains 14 residues. Germline V gene sequence: CDR1 MNHEY, CDR2 SVGAGI. In DNA, the CDR3 is TGTGCCAGCAGAAAAAACACAGGGGGCAATGAGCAGTTCTTC. This gives the protein CASRKNTGGNEQFF.

CDR3 residues: CASSYSGGTSTDTQYF. CDR3 bases: TGTGCCAGCAGTTACTCTGGCGGGACTAGCACAGATACGCAGTATTTT. The genes are TRBV6-5 and TRBJ2-3, with a possible D match to TRBD2 (6 bases). CDR3 length: 16 amino acids. Germline V gives CDR1 MNHEY, CDR2 SVGAGI. The ends were cut back, 0 bases at V and 0 bases at J, with 10 bases in the middle.

This rearrangement joins TRBV2 to TRBJ2-2; 11 nucleotides line up with TRBD2. Germline CDR1 reads SNHLY; CDR2 reads FYNNEI. This CDR3 has 15 residues. With 8 bases clipped from V and 6 bases from J, the junction kept 8 bases outside the gene matches. Here the CDR3 reads CASHRLAGFSGELFF. CDR3 coding DNA: TGTGCCAGCCATAGACTAGCGGGATTTTCCGGGGAGCTGTTTTTT.

This chain connects TRBV5-1 to TRBJ2-2, with 11 bases lining up with TRBD2. This CDR3 has 18 amino acids. After removal of 0 bases from V and 3 bases from J, the junction contained 7 bases not matched to a gene. CDR1 is SGHRS, CDR2 YFSETQ, per germline. The CDR3 is CASSLELAGGPDTGELFF. The CDR3 DNA reads TGCGCCAGCAGCTTGGAGTTAGCGGGAGGGCCGGACACCGGGGAGCTGTTTTTT.

The chain uses TRBV5-1 and TRBJ1-1; no reliable D call. In germline, CDR1 is SGHRS, CDR2 YFSETQ. V was pared by 6 bases and J by 1 base, with 7 bases between. There are 12 residues in the CDR3. The CDR3: CASIPGNTEAFF. Here the CDR3 DNA reads TGCGCCAGCATTCCGGGGAACACTGAAGCTTTCTTT.

V is TRBV29-1 and J is TRBJ2-1; D is ambiguous. CDR1 and CDR2 from the germline V gene are SQVTM and ANQGSEA. Trimming stripped 4 bases from V and 2 bases from J, with 9 bases between. This CDR3 is built from 13 residues. CDR3: CSVVVETYNEQFF. CDR3 coding DNA: TGCAGCGTTGTTGTAGAAACCTACAATGAGCAGTTCTTC.

The chain has TRBV5-6 and TRBJ2-4; D is ambiguous. The CDR3 runs to 13 residues. CDR1 and CDR2 from the germline V gene are SGHDT and YYEEEE. V was pared by 0 bases and J by 5 bases, with 6 bases between. The CDR3 region has the DNA TGTGCCAGCAGCTTGGGGCAGGAAAACATTCAGTACTTC. Its translation is CASSLGQENIQYF.

The rearrangement joins TRBV5-8 to TRBJ2-5; D gene unclear. Germline lookup yields CDR1 SGHTS and CDR2 YDEGEE. V gave up 5 bases and J gave up 3 bases, with 8 bases separating them. The CDR3 contains 12 residues. CDR3 loop: CASRGWKETQYF. CDR3 nucleotide sequence: TGTGCCAGCAGGGGCTGGAAAGAGACCCAGTACTTC.

V gene TRBV18 combines with J gene TRBJ2-2; D is possibly TRBD1 (6 bases). Germline CDR1 is KGHSH and CDR2 is LQKENI. V lost 5 bases and J lost 0, with 10 bases in between. There are 15 residues in the CDR3. For the CDR3, the DNA is TGTGCCAGCTCATACGGGACACCGAACACCGGGGAGCTGTTTTTT. It is translated as CASSYGTPNTGELFF.

The chain combines TRBV19 with TRBJ1-5; the match to TRBD1 covers 9 bases. V dropped 3 bases and J dropped 2; count of bases not matched to a gene: 2. CDR1 is LNHDA, CDR2 SQIVND, per germline (reference sequence). The CDR3 length is 15 residues. The CDR3 sequence is CASSMGQGGNQPQHF. The CDR3 nucleotides read TGTGCCAGTAGTATGGGACAGGGTGGCAATCAGCCCCAGCATTTT. The full variable domain, its missing parts supplied by reference TRBV19 and TRBJ1-5, is DGGITQSPKYLFRKEGQNVTLSCEQNLNHDAMYWYRQDPGQGLRLIYYSQIVNDFQKGDIAEGYSVSREKKESFPLTVTSAQKNPTAFYLCASSMGQGGNQPQHFGDGTRLSIL.

This sequence joins TRBV25-1 and TRBJ1-1; TRBD1 might be the D (6 bases). Between the trimmed V and J ends, which lost 6 bases and 4 bases, there was a span of 9 bases. From germline, CDR1 is MGHDK and CDR2 SYGVNS. CDR3 length: 12 residues. In DNA, the CDR3 is TGTGCCAGCAGCAGGGGTGTCACTGAAGCTTTCTTT. Its translation is CASSRGVTEAFF.

The table lists this clone with a count of one. This chain uses TRBV18 with TRBJ2-7; 7 bases are a match to TRBD1. The trim removed 5 bases at V and 1 base at J, leaving 2 bases unmatched. The germline CDR1 and CDR2 sequences are KGHSH and LQKENI. The CDR3 is made up of 13 amino acids. The CDR3 reads CASSSGQSYEQYF. As DNA, the CDR3 is TGTGCCAGCTCATCGGGACAGTCCTACGAGCAGTACTTC.

The CDR3 DNA reads as TGTGCCAGCATGACAGGGGGCAACGAGCAGTACTTC. Amino acid sequence: CASMTGGNEQYF. The chain uses TRBV27 and TRBJ2-7; 10 bases match TRBD1. Germline V gene sequence: CDR1 MNHEY, CDR2 SMNVEV (reference sequence). This CDR3 is built from 12 residues. V shed 7 bases and J 5 bases; nucleotides not matched to a gene: 2.

The chain employs TRBV5-8 and TRBJ2-7; TRBD1 matches at 8 bases. V was clipped by 7 bases and J by 6 bases; unmatched bases: 12. The CDR3 extends over 14 amino acids. Germline loops: CDR1 SGHTS, CDR2 YDEGEE. The CDR3 loop reads CASASGTGFSEQYF. Here the CDR3 DNA reads TGTGCCAGCGCCTCCGGGACAGGATTTTCCGAGCAGTACTTC.

CDR3: CASSPGTGSEKLFF. The CDR3 DNA follows: TGTGCCAGCAGTCCCGGGACAGGGAGCGAAAAACTGTTTTTT. The chain recombines TRBV2 with TRBJ1-4; the match to TRBD1 covers 9 bases. This CDR3 is built from 14 residues. V lost 5 bases, J lost 8 bases, and 6 bases stayed unmatched. Germline values: CDR1 SNHLY, CDR2 FYNNEI.